These 20 T cell receptor beta chains came from one sample sequenced in a study. Repertoires were generated with immunoSEQ multiplex PCR, while TCRdb's copy carries only in-frame clones and drops some. The table lists 55,000 to 70,000 clones, roughly 93% of them singletons. Input material: PBMCs. The receptors stem from a man in his forties with rheumatoid arthritis.

This sequence joins TRBV11-3 and TRBJ2-3; no definite D call. The V and J ends lost 1 base and 5 bases respectively, with 7 bases between them. This CDR3 region has 13 residues. Germline V lookup: CDR1 SGHNT, CDR2 YENEEA. CDR3 bases: TGTGCCAGCAGCTTAGGCCCCCGAGATACGCAGTATTTT. Protein product: CASSLGPRDTQYF.

The rearrangement joins TRBV7-9 to TRBJ1-1; D unresolved. V lost 4 bases, J lost 4 bases, and 10 bases lay in between. Germline lookup yields CDR1 SEHNR and CDR2 FQNEAQ (reference sequence). This CDR3 has 13 amino acids. CDR3 in DNA: TGTGCCAGCAGCTCCGGCGGGAGCACTGAAGCTTTCTTT. It codes for CASSSGGSTEAFF.

The V and J genes are TRBV9 and TRBJ2-3; tentatively, D is TRBD1 or TRBD2 (6 bases each). V lost 7 bases and J 2 bases, leaving 20 bases between the germline ends. CDR1 is SGDLS and CDR2 is YYNGEE in the germline V gene. The CDR3 consists of 16 residues. CDR3: CASSLGGTPDTDTQYF. CDR3 bases: TGTGCCAGCTCCCTTGGGGGGACACCTGACACAGATACGCAGTATTTT.

The chain links TRBV25-1 to TRBJ1-3, with D maybe TRBD1 (5 bases). Germline V CDR1 and CDR2: MGHDK, SYGVNS. This CDR3 comprises 13 residues. Trimming stripped 5 bases from V and 2 bases from J, with 7 bases between. In DNA form, the CDR3 reads TGTGCCAGCAGTCAGGGAGCTGGAAACACCATATATTTT. Its protein is CASSQGAGNTIYF.

The V gene is TRBV12-3 or TRBV12-4, the J gene TRBJ2-7; D unresolved. Trimming took 5 bases from V and 2 from J, leaving 10 bases between them. The CDR3 is 13 amino acids. As DNA, the CDR3 is TGTGCCAGCAGTCTGCGGACGGCCTACGAGCAGTACTTC. As protein: CASSLRTAYEQYF.

The chain uses TRBV11-2 and TRBJ2-7; the match to TRBD1 covers 9 bases. The CDR3 sequence is 14 residues long. CDR1 SGHAT and CDR2 FQNNGV come from the germline V gene. After removal of 3 bases from V and 5 bases from J, the junction contained 5 bases not matched to a gene. CDR3 region: CASSLDRGPDEQYF. The CDR3 bases are TGTGCCAGCAGCTTGGACAGGGGACCAGACGAGCAGTACTTC.

The CDR3, as DNA: TGTGCCAGTAGTATAGGAGGCAGGGTCGGCAATCAGCCCCAGCATTTT. This gives the protein CASSIGGRVGNQPQHF. The chain is built from TRBV19 and TRBJ1-5, with a tentative D call TRBD1 (5 bases). Trimming pared 1 base from V and 2 bases from J, leaving 12 bases between. The germline V gene encodes CDR1 LNHDA and CDR2 SQIVND (reference sequence). CDR3 length: 16 residues. The variable domain in full, with the rest retrieved from reference TRBV19 and TRBJ1-5, is DGGITQSPKYLFRKEGQNVTLSCEQNLNHDAMYWYRQDPGQGLRLIYYSQIVNDFQKGDIAEGYSVSREKKESFPLTVTSAQKNPTAFYLCASSIGGRVGNQPQHFGDGTRLSIL.

J is TRBJ2-7 and V is TRBV18; 8 bases fit TRBD2. The CDR3 totals 15 residues. Germline CDR1 reads KGHSH; CDR2 reads LQKENI. Trimming took 0 bases from V and 3 from J; bases not matched to a gene: 4. CDR3 loop: CASSPPGLGGYEQYF. CDR3 bases: TGTGCCAGCTCACCACCGGGACTAGGGGGCTACGAGCAGTACTTC.

The chain uses TRBV7-3 and TRBJ2-3; no clear D gene. Trimming removed 0 bases at V and 6 bases at J, with 4 bases between. Germline assignment: CDR1 SGHTA and CDR2 FQGTGA. This CDR3 spans 12 amino acids. Written as DNA, the CDR3 is TGTGCCAGCAGCTTAACTCCTGATACGCAGTATTTT. Its protein product is CASSLTPDTQYF.

The chain combines TRBV5-8 with TRBJ1-5; a weak D match, TRBD1 (6 bases). V was clipped by 4 bases and J by 3 bases, with 11 bases between them. This CDR3 spans 14 amino acids. Germline V gives CDR1 SGHTS, CDR2 YDEGEE. This CDR3 is CASSLDRFNQPQHF. Here the CDR3 DNA reads TGTGCCAGCAGCCTAGACAGGTTCAATCAGCCCCAGCATTTT.

The CDR3, as DNA: TGTGCCAGCTCCAAAGGGTTCTACGAGCAGTACTTC. Residues: CASSKGFYEQYF. The gene calls are TRBV6-6 and TRBJ2-7; D is undetermined. In germline, CDR1 is MNHNY, CDR2 SVGAGI (reference sequence). The CDR3 has 12 amino acids. The germline V and J ends were trimmed by 8 bases and 3 bases, with 11 bases remaining between them.

The V and J genes are TRBV24-1 and TRBJ2-3, with D unresolved. The CDR3 loop spans 12 amino acids. Trimming pared 5 bases from V and 3 bases from J, leaving 5 bases between. CDR1 and CDR2 from the germline V gene are KGHDR and SFDVKD. In DNA form, the CDR3 reads TGTGCCACCAGTGTAGGTACAGATACGCAGTATTTT. It codes for CATSVGTDTQYF.

The chain carries TRBV12-3 or TRBV12-4 and TRBJ2-7, with D possibly being TRBD1 or TRBD2 (6 bases each). V was trimmed by 7 bases and J by 3 bases, leaving 10 bases between them. This CDR3 contains 12 residues. CDR3 amino acids: CASTEGGYEQYF. In DNA form, the CDR3 reads TGTGCCAGCACGGAGGGGGGCTACGAGCAGTACTTC.

The chain is built from TRBV5-1 and TRBJ1-6; tentative D call: TRBD1 (5 bases). There are 14 residues in the CDR3. CDR1 SGHRS and CDR2 YFSETQ come from the germline V gene. V was shortened by 4 bases and J by 7 bases, with 12 bases between the two germline ends. The DNA for the CDR3 is TGCGCCAGCAGCACCGACAGTTGGAATTCACCCCTCCACTTT. Translating it yields CASSTDSWNSPLHF.

V gene TRBV5-8 combines with J gene TRBJ2-5; D remains ambiguous. The CDR3 covers 13 residues. Germline V CDR1 and CDR2: SGHTS, YDEGEE. Between the trimmed V and J ends, which lost 2 bases and 5 bases, there was a span of 10 bases. CDR3: CASSFRGGETQYF. DNA for the CDR3: TGTGCCAGCAGCTTCCGAGGTGGGGAGACCCAGTACTTC.

V gene TRBV7-3 combines with J gene TRBJ2-1; D gene ambiguous. Trimming pared 2 bases from V and 0 bases from J, leaving 11 bases between. CDR3 length: 16 amino acids. Germline V gene lookup returns CDR1 SGHTA and CDR2 FQGTGA. The CDR3 reads CASSLYESSSYNEQFF. In DNA, the CDR3 is TGTGCCAGCAGCTTATATGAGAGTAGCTCCTACAATGAGCAGTTCTTC.

This rearrangement joins TRBV4-2 to TRBJ1-3; D not certain. V was clipped by 0 bases and J by 0 bases, with 15 bases between them. CDR3 length: 18 residues. Looked up from germline, CDR1 is LGHNA and CDR2 is YNFKEQ. The CDR3 loop reads CASSQDRPLYLSGNTIYF. The DNA for the CDR3 is TGTGCCAGCAGCCAAGATCGGCCATTGTACCTCTCTGGAAACACCATATATTTT.

The J gene is TRBJ2-1, the V gene TRBV7-3; tentative D call: TRBD2 (7 bases). Germline V gene lookup returns CDR1 SGHTA and CDR2 FQGTGA. V lost 4 bases to trimming and J lost 2 bases, with 12 bases between them. The CDR3 length is 15 residues. Here the CDR3 reads CASSSAGATYNEQFF. The DNA of the CDR3 is TGTGCCAGCAGCTCGGCGGGGGCCACCTACAATGAGCAGTTCTTC.

The chain combines TRBV19 with TRBJ1-1; maybe TRBD1 (6 bases). The CDR3 covers 14 residues. V was clipped by 9 bases and J by 4 bases, with 18 bases between them. Germline V CDR1 and CDR2: LNHDA, SQIVND (reference sequence). The CDR3 region is CASQTVGGFTEAFF. As DNA, the CDR3 is TGTGCCAGCCAAACCGTGGGGGGCTTCACTGAAGCTTTCTTT.

This chain uses TRBV6-1 with TRBJ2-1; the D gene is possibly TRBD2 (6 bases). Trimming took 3 bases from V and 0 from J, leaving 9 bases between them. The germline V gene has CDR1 MNHNS and CDR2 SASEGT. The CDR3 has 15 residues. The CDR3 DNA sequence: TGTGCCAGCAGTGAGAATAGCGGCTCCTACAATGAGCAGTTCTTC. This sequence encodes CASSENSGSYNEQFF.